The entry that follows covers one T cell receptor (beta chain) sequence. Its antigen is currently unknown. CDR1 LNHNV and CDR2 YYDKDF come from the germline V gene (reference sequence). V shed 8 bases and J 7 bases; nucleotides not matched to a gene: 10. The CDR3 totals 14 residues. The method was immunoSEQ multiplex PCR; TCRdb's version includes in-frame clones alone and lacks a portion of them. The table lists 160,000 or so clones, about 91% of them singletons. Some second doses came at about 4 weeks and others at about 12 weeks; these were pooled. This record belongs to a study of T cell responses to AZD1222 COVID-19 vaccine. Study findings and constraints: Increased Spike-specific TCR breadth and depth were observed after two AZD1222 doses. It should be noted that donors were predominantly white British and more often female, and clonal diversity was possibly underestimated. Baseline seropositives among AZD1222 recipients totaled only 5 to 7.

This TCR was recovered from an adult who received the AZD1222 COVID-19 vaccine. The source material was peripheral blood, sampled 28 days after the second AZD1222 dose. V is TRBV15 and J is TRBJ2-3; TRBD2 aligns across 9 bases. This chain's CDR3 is CATASGASRNTQYF. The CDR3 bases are TGTGCCACCGCTAGCGGGGCCTCGAGGAATACGCAGTATTTT.